The present T cell receptor beta chain was sequenced within a study of blood T cell repertoires in COVID-19 (TCRdb year 2020). Study-level background: Collaborator samples came from the United States, Italy and Spain and covered acute and convalescent phases of COVID-19. The prospective study material was composed of cDNA or gDNA derived from T cells, B-cell-depleted T cells, or PBMCs. The dataset comprised deeply sampled blood TCRbeta repertoires from subjects exposed to, actively infected with, or recovered from COVID-19. The repertoires were released in a freely available public database meant as a resource for research on the immune response to SARS-CoV-2. Samples came from the ongoing ImmuneRACE study (first 160 participants) plus 1,254 subjects from 6 global collaborators. Nearly every sample came with metadata listing a de-identified subject ID, COVID-19 status, age in years and sex. Where available, HLA class I and class II types were taken from metadata supplied by the sample provider and were not determined by assay-based typing. The study at large found these results: Clinical and demographic metadata were provided uncurated, with the amount varying by source and participant.

TCRbeta CDR3 regions were amplified from genomic DNA using the immunoSEQ Assay, a bias-controlled multiplex PCR. For the original study's pipeline: The number of nucleated cells in each sample was estimated from the amplification of reference gene primers within the assay. Sequence reads were collapsed and filtered to measure the absolute abundance of every unique TCRbeta CDR3 rearrangement. For each sample, productive Simpson clonality was calculated by taking the square root of Simpson's diversity index across productive rearrangements. Sourced from immuneACCESS, this table was stored by TCRdb with only in-frame sequences that have V and J called. A share of the clones is absent; for the studies checked, an unresolved V gene accounts for under half, and the remainder has no known explanation. The V and J calls and clone size were taken over from that table, and D and trimming were inferred from the DNA. This sample gives tens of thousands of clones in total; roughly three quarters of them show up just once. 20% to 25% of the sample is held by the ten biggest clonotypes.

Including the terminal cysteine and phenylalanine, the CDR3 comprises 15 residues. Only CDR3 DNA remains: 45 bases, in frame from the first base. CDR1 and CDR2 (SGHNT, YENEEA) derive from the germline V gene. Relative to germline, V is missing 1 base and J is missing 5 bases, with 4 bases of the junction outside any gene match. The collaborating institutions used their own protocols to collect whole blood in K2EDTA tubes. For TCRbeta analysis, collaborators shipped samples as frozen whole blood, isolated PBMCs, or DNA extracted from either of those sample types. This clone has just one count. There is no known antigen for this receptor. Base qualities are not at hand, and no much larger clone is one base apart.

This clonotype was obtained from a man in his 70s with acute or convalescent COVID-19. This receptor chain uses TRBV11-3 and TRBJ2-2, with 7 bases matching TRBD1. Sequencing used peripheral blood. CDR3 sequence: CASSLGGTATGELFF. The sequenced DNA is TGTGCCAGCAGCTTAGGGGGGACAGCTACCGGGGAGCTGTTTTTT.